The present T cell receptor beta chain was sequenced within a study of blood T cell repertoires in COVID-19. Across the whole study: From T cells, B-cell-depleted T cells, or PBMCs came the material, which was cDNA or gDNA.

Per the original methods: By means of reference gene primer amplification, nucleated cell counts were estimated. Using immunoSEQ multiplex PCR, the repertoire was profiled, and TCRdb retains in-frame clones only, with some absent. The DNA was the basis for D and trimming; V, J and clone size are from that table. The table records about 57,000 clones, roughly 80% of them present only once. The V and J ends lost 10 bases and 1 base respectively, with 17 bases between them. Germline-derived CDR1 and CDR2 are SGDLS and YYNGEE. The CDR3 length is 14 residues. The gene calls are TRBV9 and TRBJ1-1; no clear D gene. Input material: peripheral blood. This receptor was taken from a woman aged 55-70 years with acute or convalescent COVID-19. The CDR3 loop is CASSIASENTEAFF. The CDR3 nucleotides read TGTGCCTCTAGTATCGCATCGGAGAACACTGAAGCTTTCTTT. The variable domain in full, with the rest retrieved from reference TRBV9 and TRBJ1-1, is DSGVTQTPKHLITATGQRVTLRCSPRSGDLSVYWYQQSLDQGLQFLIQYYNGEERAKGNILERFSAQQFPDLHSELNLSSLELGDSALYFCASSIASENTEAFFGQGTRLTVV.